Following are 2 T cell receptor beta chains from one sample sequenced in a study of blood T cells in healthy people across ages. A second PCR of roughly 7 to 11 cycles used a sample-barcoded 5' primer and a J-beta primer mix. TCRdb reanalysed the 5' RACE reads using MiXCR and keeps one entry per CDR3 protein. The sample comprises about 800,000 distinct CDR3 sequences, 20% to 25% of which are singletons, and 3% to 4.5% rests with the top ten. These data were also filed under a second study, of T cells of mothers and their children.

The sequencing sample was made of blood. The receptor set was obtained from a boy between 5 and 17 years old in good health.

This clonotype was recorded only once. The chain employs TRBV20-1 and TRBJ1-1, with D possibly being TRBD1 (6 bases). This CDR3 is 15 amino acids long. The germline CDR1 and CDR2 sequences are DFQATT and SNEGSKA (reference sequence). V lost 0 bases, J lost 3 bases, and 14 bases lay in between. CDR3 region: CSARDLWGAHTEAFF. The DNA for the CDR3 is TGCAGTGCTAGAGATCTCTGGGGGGCGCACACTGAAGCTTTCTTT.

A few counts support this clonotype. In DNA form, the CDR3 reads TGTGCCAGCAGGTCTACCGGGACAGGGACCTACGAGCAGTACTTC. It yields the protein CASRSTGTGTYEQYF. This chain connects TRBV28 to TRBJ2-5; 9 positions match TRBD1. The end of the DNA aligns better with TRBJ2-7, so the J call may be wrong. The length of the CDR3 is 15 residues. Germline values: CDR1 MDHEN, CDR2 SYDVKM.